This T cell receptor beta chain stems from a study of CXCR3-negative and CXCR3-positive naive CD8 T cells. Worth noting for this clonotype: Its antigen is not identified.

Broader study findings: Researchers report that CXCR3-positive naive cells carry more hydrophobic TRB CDR3s than CXCR3-negative naive cells.

UMI-labeled 5' RACE TRB cDNA libraries were prepared from the cells. TCRdb reworked the 5' RACE reads into one entry per CDR3 protein, no DNA. Recorded for this sample: 120,000 to 150,000 distinct CDR3 sequences. There are 15 residues in the CDR3. In germline, CDR1 is SEHNR, CDR2 FQNEAQ (reference sequence). This chain connects TRBV7-9 to TRBJ2-2; TCRdb calls TRBD1, which cannot be checked without DNA. Sequenced sample: naive CXCR3+ CD8+ T cells from blood. Documented subset: CD45RO-CCR7+CD27+CD95- naive CD8+ T cells expressing CXCR3 (TNR3+). The sequence derives from a human donor in good health. Some clones in this sample may be carry-over from other donors' samples. CDR3 amino acids: CASRPPGTDTGELFF. Full variable domain (rest looked up from reference TRBV7-9 and TRBJ2-2): DTGVSQNPRHKITKRGQNVTFRCDPISEHNRLYWYRQTLGQGPEFLTYFQNEAQLEKSRLLSDRFSAERPKGSFSTLEIQRTEQGDSAMYLCASRPPGTDTGELFFGEGSRLTVL.